This entry features one T cell receptor (beta chain) sequence. Given a far larger clone just one base away, this is likely a sequencing read error. Additional DNA sequences in this sample encode the identical CDR3. Genomic DNA per cell subset filled all wells of several immunoSEQ plates. Scientists sequenced DNA from unsorted PBMC on ten immunoSEQ deep assay plates. Sequencing used immunoSEQ multiplex PCR; TCRdb keeps in-frame clones, though not all of them. Among around 500,000 clones listed, about 85% were seen once. Unsorted samples used tens of millions of PBMCs for genomic DNA. The CDR3 is 15 amino acids. Germline CDR1 is MNHEY and CDR2 is SMNVEV (reference sequence). The sample belongs to a study of shared clonotypes between healthy human individuals.

The sequence was collected from a woman aged 40 to 50 in good health. Some clones in this sample may be carry-over from other donors' samples. Source material: PBMCs. The V gene is TRBV27, the J gene TRBJ2-7; 8 positions match TRBD2. The CDR3 is CASSFSGSISYEQYF. DNA for the CDR3: TGCGCCAGCAGTTTCAGCGGGAGCATCTCCTACGAGCAGTACTTC.